The subject of this entry is one TCR beta chain. The target of this receptor is not known. Nothing much larger sits one base from this clone, and base qualities are not available. The entry originates in a study of glioma-infiltrating T cells after dendritic cell vaccination (dated by TCRdb to 2016 to 2017). As for the study more broadly: Of the roughly 15 glioblastoma patients in the cohort, all drawn from Phase I and II dendritic cell vaccination trials, 9 were newly diagnosed and 6 had recurrent disease. Autologous tumor lysate-pulsed dendritic cell vaccination was administered to the patients between 2003 and 2012. To make the vaccine, monocyte-derived dendritic cells were cultured for 7 to 8 days with IL-4 and GM-CSF and then pulsed overnight with autologous tumor lysate. Patients received three intradermal dendritic cell vaccine injections at biweekly intervals in the arm below the axilla. In glioblastoma patients vaccinated with dendritic cells, deep sequencing of TCR beta CDR3 regions served to measure tumor-infiltrating lymphocyte content and to compare repertoires between tumor and blood. Survival after dendritic cell vaccination was correlated with TCR sequencing metrics, such as TIL content and the overlap between tumor and blood repertoires. The paper's findings and limits, for the study overall: TCR clonality showed no direct relationship with survival, which suggests that a diverse polyclonal response may matter. The three-group TCR overlap response model was characterized as speculative, and prospective validation of the model was stated to be required. The cohort was small and heterogeneous, with few patients having full blood and tumor sets and even fewer initial-recurrent tumor pairs. After dendritic cell vaccination, a higher estimated pretreatment TIL content predicted longer time to progression and overall survival.

From the germline V gene, CDR1 is SGHAT and CDR2 is FQNNGV. V is shortened by 5 bases, J by 1 base, and the region joining them spans 8 bases. CDR3 length: 13 amino acids, cysteine to phenylalanine. Only CDR3 DNA remains: 39 bases, in frame from the first base. To be selected, patients needed enough residual fresh-frozen tumor tissue and more than two years of available survival data. Although molecular status otherwise differed among the glioblastoma patients, no patient had an isocitrate dehydrogenase mutation. PBMC were collected before vaccination, two weeks after the third vaccination, and at tumor progression when it occurred. The Qiagen DNeasy Blood extraction Kit was used for extraction of genomic DNA. The immunoSEQ assay amplified TCRB CDR3 regions from approximately 2 micrograms of genomic DNA, or from all available DNA when less than that amount was available. The multiplex PCR employed 60 forward primers targeting TCR V beta segments and 13 reverse primers targeting J beta segments. To estimate the number of reads per starting template, synthetic control templates were added to each sample at limiting dilution. The Illumina HiSeq System generated 87 bp sequencing reads. The study's processing was this. PCR and sequencing errors were removed by a nearest neighbor algorithm that merged closely related sequences. TCR overlap was measured as the percentage of unique tumor TCR beta sequences that were also present in the peripheral blood of the same patient. Not all clones reach the TCRdb copy of this immuneACCESS table, which keeps in-frame sequences only. Checked studies attribute under half of the gap to unresolved V genes and leave the rest unexplained. D and trimming come from the DNA, and the V and J calls and clone size come from that table. The sample table lists about 49,000 clones, roughly 85% of them with a count of one. The ten most abundant clones make up 11% of the sample.

This specimen was blood, taken before dendritic cell vaccination. The chain couples TRBV11-2 to TRBJ1-1; the D gene identity is not certain. The TCR sequence derives from a human donor with glioblastoma. The sequence in DNA is TGTGCCAGCAGCGCTCTGGCGAACACTGAAGCTTTCTTT. Its protein reads: CASSALANTEAFF. Here the CDR3 is joined to the reference TRBV11-2 and TRBJ1-1 genes, and the full variable domain is: EAGVAQSPRYKIIEKRQSVAFWCNPISGHATLYWYQQILGQGPKLLIQFQNNGVVDDSQLPKDRFSAERLKGVDSTLKIQPAKLEDSAVYLCASSALANTEAFFGQGTRLTVV.